A single sample is the source of the 3 T cell receptor beta chains below, sequenced in a study of beta chain features in type 1 diabetes. The antigens of these receptors remain unknown. Points from the study as a whole: Moderately but significantly shorter TCRB CDR3s were found in Type 1 diabetes patients in all four CD4+ subsets.

Isolated RNA was reverse transcribed in full, so expressed TCRB transcripts were sequenced. Profiling relied on immunoSEQ multiplex PCR, and the TCRdb table lists in-frame clones only, not all of them. The sample lists around 180,000 clones; 7.8% were seen once. Sequencing input: central memory CD4+ T cells from blood. Every receptor here comes from a woman aged 40 to 50 with type 1 diabetes.

This clone was observed a few times. The V call is TRBV21-1, the J call TRBJ1-5. TRBV21-1 is an annotated pseudogene. CDR3 length: 15 amino acids. The CDR3 nucleotides are TGTGCCAGCAGCCCCGGGGGGGCGCAGGGGCAGCCCCAGCATTTT. It specifies CASSPGGAQGQPQHF.

This clone occurred a few times. CDR3 sequence (DNA): TGTGCCAGCAGCTTAGCGCCACAGGGGGAGACCCAGTACTTC. It codes for CASSLAPQGETQYF. V gene TRBV7-6 combines with J gene TRBJ2-5, with 7 positions matching TRBD1. The germline V gene has CDR1 SGHVS and CDR2 FNYEAQ. CDR3 length: 14 residues. The junction had 3 bases not matched to a gene; V was cut back by 0 bases and J by 5 bases.

CDR3 nucleotide sequence: TGTGCCAGCAGCTCTCAGGGGGATCAGCCCCAGCATTTT. Translated, it gives CASSSQGDQPQHF. The chain has TRBV5-8 and TRBJ1-5, with 7 positions matching TRBD1. The CDR3 is 13 amino acids. Germline CDR1 SGHTS, CDR2 YDEGEE. J gave up 5 bases and V 3 bases, and 2 bases lay outside the gene matches.